A single sample gave rise to the 32 T cell receptor beta chains below, sequenced in a study of T cell responses to AZD1222 COVID-19 vaccine. Produced via immunoSEQ multiplex PCR; TCRdb's table is partial and in-frame only. The sample lists 90,000 to 130,000 clones; roughly four fifths were seen once. This specimen consisted of peripheral blood, obtained on day 0 of AZD1222 vaccination. These receptors were obtained from an adult in good health.

The rearrangement joins TRBV18 to TRBJ2-6, with 9 bases matching TRBD2. This CDR3 has 21 amino acids. V lost 4 bases, J lost 2 bases, and 18 bases stayed unmatched. Germline CDR1 and CDR2: KGHSH and LQKENI. In nucleotides, the CDR3 is TGTGCCAGCTCACGAAACAGGGCGGCGGGAGGGCAAGGAGCTGGGGCCAACGTCCTGACTTTC. Translating it yields CASSRNRAAGGQGAGANVLTF.

The rearrangement joins TRBV6-5 to TRBJ1-2; 9 bases are shared with TRBD1. This CDR3 is 16 amino acids long. J gave up 4 bases and V 0 bases, and 6 bases lay outside the gene matches. Germline-derived CDR1 and CDR2 are MNHEY and SVGAGI. The CDR3 bases are TGTGCCAGCAGTTACTCCGGGACAGGGAGCAGCTATGGCTACACCTTC. This codes for CASSYSGTGSSYGYTF.

J is TRBJ1-2 and V is TRBV7-6; D unresolved. Trimming pared 5 bases from V and 3 bases from J, leaving 16 bases between. This CDR3 is built from 15 residues. The V gene's germline CDR1 is SGHVS and CDR2 FNYEAQ. CDR3 DNA sequence: TGTGCCAGCAGCCCCGCCAAGGGAACTCACTATGGCTACACCTTC. It encodes CASSPAKGTHYGYTF.

V gene TRBV7-2 combines with J gene TRBJ2-7, with 9 bases that match TRBD1. CDR3 length: 16 residues. Germline V gene sequence: CDR1 SGHTA, CDR2 FQGNSA. V shed 2 bases and J 5 bases; nucleotides not matched to a gene: 10. The CDR3 reads CASSLTRDRVTNEQYF. The CDR3 DNA follows: TGTGCCAGCAGCTTAACACGGGACAGGGTTACTAACGAGCAGTACTTC.

The gene calls are TRBV3-1 (or the pseudogene TRBV3-2) and TRBJ2-7; 9 bases align to TRBD1. This CDR3 has 15 residues. After removal of 4 bases from V and 1 base from J, the junction contained 5 bases not matched to a gene. The germline V gene encodes CDR1 LGHDT and CDR2 YNNKEL (reference sequence). CDR3 sequence: CASSPGQGPSYEQYF. In nucleotides, the CDR3 is TGTGCCAGCAGCCCCGGACAGGGGCCTTCCTACGAGCAGTACTTC.

This sequence joins TRBV2 and TRBJ2-1, with TRBD2 matching over 7 bases. The CDR3 is made up of 12 amino acids. Germline CDR1 SNHLY, CDR2 FYNNEI. V trimming: 4 bases; J trimming: 7 bases; junction bases outside the gene matches: 1. The CDR3 coding sequence is TGTGCCAGCAGTGGGGGGGGGAATGAGCAGTTCTTC. Its translation is CASSGGGNEQFF.

The rearrangement joins TRBV7-6 to TRBJ1-5; D possibly corresponds to TRBD1 (6 bases). V lost 5 bases to trimming and J lost 6 bases, with 17 bases between them. CDR1 and CDR2 (germline): SGHVS, FNYEAQ. CDR3 length: 15 residues. The CDR3 sequence is CASSQGSQGSQPQHF. The CDR3 DNA reads TGTGCCAGCAGCCAGGGGTCGCAGGGGAGTCAGCCCCAGCATTTT.

The chain is built from TRBV7-2 and TRBJ1-5, with D hard to call. The V end was cut by 6 bases, the J end by 6 bases, with 15 bases between. Germline CDR1 SGHTA, CDR2 FQGNSA. The CDR3 is made up of 14 amino acids. The CDR3 bases are TGTGCCAGCAGTCCGTCTGGCGTGGGTCAGCCCCAGCATTTT. Amino acids: CASSPSGVGQPQHF.

The chain carries TRBV5-6 and TRBJ2-7, with 8 bases fitting TRBD1. From germline, CDR1 is SGHDT and CDR2 YYEEEE. Unmatched junction bases numbered 14, after V lost 6 bases and J lost 6 bases. The CDR3 consists of 15 residues. The CDR3 sequence: CASTRTTGVTGEQYF. CDR3 sequence (DNA): TGTGCCAGCACCCGAACGACAGGGGTCACGGGCGAGCAGTACTTC.

This clone was seen once. The gene calls are TRBV5-8 and TRBJ1-2; weak D call: TRBD1 (6 bases). Between the trimmed V and J ends, which lost 2 bases and 4 bases, there was a span of 15 bases. This CDR3 spans 15 amino acids. The V gene's germline CDR1 is SGHTS and CDR2 YDEGEE. Here the CDR3 reads CASSFYRADGYGYTF. The CDR3 nucleotides are TGTGCCAGCAGCTTTTACAGGGCAGATGGCTATGGCTACACCTTC.

This clone was found once. V and J are TRBV5-1 and TRBJ2-7; 9 bases are a match to TRBD1. Per the germline V gene, CDR1 is SGHRS and CDR2 is YFSETQ. Trimming at V came to 5 bases and at J to 2 bases, leaving 5 bases not matched to a gene. The CDR3 contains 14 residues. The DNA of the CDR3 is TGCGCCAGCAGTCCCGGGACAGGGACCTACGAGCAGTACTTC. Amino acid sequence: CASSPGTGTYEQYF.

This clone was picked up one time. CDR3 nucleotide sequence: TGTGCCAGCACCGGAGCCGGTCTGGTGGGCACAGATACGCAGTATTTT. This codes for CASTGAGLVGTDTQYF. This chain connects TRBV2 to TRBJ2-3; no firm D call. V lost 7 bases and J lost 1, with 18 bases in between. Germline assignment: CDR1 SNHLY and CDR2 FYNNEI. The CDR3 is 16 amino acids.

The rearrangement joins TRBV7-2 to TRBJ1-3, with D maybe TRBD1 (6 bases). Germline lookup yields CDR1 SGHTA and CDR2 FQGNSA. Trimming took off 1 base at V and 0 bases at J, with 13 bases between the two ends. There are 17 residues in the CDR3. CDR3 nucleotide sequence: TGTGCCAGCAGCTTAGTCCCGACAGGTTTCTCTGGAAACACCATATATTTT. Its translation: CASSLVPTGFSGNTIYF.

This rearrangement joins TRBV6-5 to TRBJ1-4; 9 bases map to TRBD1. The CDR3 is 14 amino acids. Germline assignment: CDR1 MNHEY and CDR2 SVGAGI. The trim removed 5 bases at V and 8 bases at J, leaving 6 bases unmatched. CDR3 sequence (DNA): TGTGCCAGCAGTCTCGACAGGGGGAAGGAAAAACTGTTTTTT. This encodes CASSLDRGKEKLFF.

This clone was seen a single time. The CDR3 sequence is CATSRVVSGSSYEQYF. CDR3 sequence (DNA): TGTGCCACCAGCAGAGTCGTTAGCGGGAGCTCCTACGAGCAGTACTTC. This rearrangement joins TRBV15 to TRBJ2-7; 9 bases map to TRBD2. Germline CDR1 reads LNHNV; CDR2 reads YYDKDF (reference sequence). The V and J ends lost 1 base and 0 bases, in that order; junction bases with no gene match: 4. The CDR3 sequence is 16 residues long.

The chain has TRBV4-3 and TRBJ2-3; 12 bases map to TRBD1. The germline V gene encodes CDR1 LGHNA and CDR2 YSLEER. The CDR3 has 20 residues. The ends lost 3 bases at V and 2 bases at J; junction bases unmatched: 15. CDR3: CASSHKTGTGGASHTDTQYF. CDR3 nucleotide sequence: TGCGCCAGCAGCCATAAGACCGGGACAGGGGGCGCGAGTCACACAGATACGCAGTATTTT.

The chain combines TRBV5-1 with TRBJ1-1, with unresolved D. V lost 7 bases, J lost 3 bases, and 19 bases lay in between. Germline lookup yields CDR1 SGHRS and CDR2 YFSETQ. There are 15 residues in the CDR3. The CDR3 DNA reads TGCGCCAGCTCTACTCTCTCTTCGGGTGACACTGAAGCTTTCTTT. Translation gives CASSTLSSGDTEAFF.

The chain recombines TRBV29-1 with TRBJ1-2; D remains unclear. V lost 3 bases and J 8 bases, leaving 4 bases between the germline ends. This CDR3 is built from 9 residues. Germline CDR1 SQVTM, CDR2 ANQGSEA. The CDR3 is CSVEYGYTF. Here the CDR3 DNA reads TGCAGCGTTGAGTACGGCTACACCTTC.

This rearrangement joins TRBV2 to TRBJ2-3, with 10 positions matching TRBD2. Trimming cost V 5 bases and J 9 bases; bases outside gene matches: 17. Germline CDR1 is SNHLY and CDR2 is FYNNEI. This CDR3 contains 17 residues. The chain's CDR3 is CASSPPTSGVGAKTQYF. CDR3 DNA sequence: TGTGCCAGCAGTCCACCTACTAGCGGGGTCGGGGCGAAGACGCAGTATTTT.

The chain links TRBV4-1 to TRBJ1-2; 7 bases agree with TRBD1. J was trimmed by 4 bases and V by 1 base; bases with no gene match: 9. CDR3 size: 16 residues. In germline, CDR1 is MGHRA, CDR2 YSYEKL. CDR3 sequence (DNA): TGCGCCAGCAGCCAAGGATCCCCAGGGGGGGTCTATGGCTACACCTTC. Residues: CASSQGSPGGVYGYTF.

The J gene is TRBJ1-2, the V gene TRBV7-9; 7 bases match TRBD1. Germline CDR1 SEHNR, CDR2 FQNEAQ (reference sequence). The CDR3 spans 15 residues. Trimming at V came to 5 bases and at J to 1 base, leaving 7 bases not matched to a gene. CDR3 loop: CASSQETGINYGYTF. DNA of the CDR3: TGTGCCAGCAGCCAAGAGACAGGGATTAACTATGGCTACACCTTC.

Only one count was recorded for this clone. The V call is TRBV19, the J call TRBJ2-1; the match to TRBD2 covers 10 bases. J lost 5 bases, V lost 5 bases, and 6 bases had no gene match. This CDR3 contains 15 residues. Germline V gene lookup returns CDR1 LNHDA and CDR2 SQIVND (reference sequence). The DNA for the CDR3 is TGTGCCAGTAGTCTTAGCGGGGGGCCCCACAATGAGCAGTTCTTC. It is translated as CASSLSGGPHNEQFF.

With respect to this clone: The germline gene is not matched at one end of the junction; a read error may be the cause. The rearrangement joins TRBV5-1 to TRBJ1-2, with D perhaps TRBD1 (5 bases). Germline values: CDR1 SGHRS, CDR2 YFSETQ. The CDR3 is made up of 15 amino acids. The CDR3 DNA sequence: TGCGCCCGCAGCCCTGGGGGGGGAGGTGGCTATGGCTACACCTTC. It is translated as CARSPGGGGGYGYTF.

This clone was counted between two and nine times. The chain has TRBV13 and TRBJ2-5; 8 bases align to TRBD2. The CDR3 has 12 amino acids. The germline gives CDR1 PRHDT, CDR2 FYEKMQ (reference sequence). V lost 4 bases, J lost 10 bases, and 5 bases stayed unmatched. The CDR3 coding sequence is TGTGCCAGCAGCTCAGCCCGGGGGGGCCAGTACTTC. This sequence encodes CASSSARGGQYF.

CDR3 coding DNA: TGTGCCAGCACCCCGGTAGGGACAGGGAGAAGCGAGCAGTACTTC. Translated, it gives CASTPVGTGRSEQYF. The V gene is TRBV7-9, the J gene TRBJ2-7; 9 bases align to TRBD1. Germline CDR1 is SEHNR and CDR2 is FQNEAQ (reference sequence). The trim removed 7 bases at V and 6 bases at J, leaving 13 bases unmatched. This CDR3 region has 15 residues.

This clone was counted a single time. The rearrangement links TRBV6-4 to TRBJ2-2; D might be TRBD2 (6 bases). Germline V gene sequence: CDR1 MRHNA, CDR2 SNTAGT. This CDR3 has 14 amino acids. V lost 4 bases to trimming and J lost 1 base, with 7 bases between them. CDR3 protein: CASSAGENTGELFF. The CDR3 DNA reads TGTGCCAGCAGTGCGGGAGAGAACACCGGGGAGCTGTTTTTT.

The rearrangement joins TRBV19 to TRBJ2-3, with no clear D. Trimming left V 1 base short and J 0 bases short, with 8 bases between. The germline V gene encodes CDR1 LNHDA and CDR2 SQIVND (reference sequence). The CDR3 totals 15 residues. This CDR3 is CASSIVHSSTDTQYF. CDR3 nucleotide sequence: TGTGCCAGTAGTATAGTACATAGTAGCACAGATACGCAGTATTTT.

The chain recombines TRBV3-1 (or the pseudogene TRBV3-2) with TRBJ2-7; perhaps TRBD2 as D (5 bases). In germline, CDR1 is LGHDT, CDR2 YNNKEL (reference sequence). The germline V and J ends were trimmed by 4 bases and 2 bases, with 9 bases remaining between them. The CDR3 is 13 residues long. The CDR3 DNA reads as TGTGCCAGCAGCCCAGACGGGGCCTACGAGCAGTACTTC. Amino acid sequence: CASSPDGAYEQYF.

The chain joins TRBV6-5 to TRBJ2-7, with D tentatively TRBD1 (5 bases). With 8 bases removed from V and 2 bases from J, the gap between germline ends came to 13 bases. Germline CDR1 is MNHEY and CDR2 is SVGAGI. This CDR3 comprises 13 residues. The CDR3 DNA is TGTGCCAGCCTCAGGGCAGGCGCCTACGAGCAGTACTTC. Amino acids: CASLRAGAYEQYF.

Here the CDR3 reads CASCGGRGATSYSNQPQHF. The DNA of the CDR3 is TGCGCCAGCTGTGGGGGCCGGGGGGCCACTAGTTATAGCAATCAGCCCCAGCATTTT. The rearrangement joins TRBV10-1 to TRBJ1-5; TRBD1 might be the D (6 bases). The CDR3 consists of 19 residues. Between the trimmed V and J ends, which lost 8 bases and 0 bases, there was a span of 26 bases. Germline loops: CDR1 WNHNN, CDR2 SYGVQD (reference sequence).

A single count supports this clone. The V and J genes are TRBV5-5 and TRBJ2-7, with 12 positions matching TRBD2. The length of the CDR3 is 14 residues. The junction had 10 bases not matched to a gene; V was cut back by 9 bases and J by 6 bases. Germline loops: CDR1 SGHKS, CDR2 YYEKEE (reference sequence). The chain's CDR3 is CATSGGLAGLEQYF. The CDR3 DNA is TGTGCCACTTCTGGAGGACTAGCGGGACTCGAGCAGTACTTC.

The sample holds one count of this clone. V usage is TRBV28 and J usage is TRBJ1-2; D perhaps matches TRBD1 (5 bases). CDR3 length: 11 residues. Germline V gives CDR1 MDHEN, CDR2 SYDVKM. V gave up 6 bases and J gave up 7 bases, with 9 bases separating them. This CDR3 is CASRYDSGYTF. The CDR3, as DNA: TGTGCCAGCAGGTATGACAGTGGCTACACCTTC.